One sample yielded the 21 T cell receptor beta chains listed below, sequenced in a study of blood T cells in healthy people across ages (dated by TCRdb to between 2015 and 2017). To prepare the library, 5' RACE was applied. This sample was sequenced with an Illumina HiSeq 2500. A second PCR of roughly 7 to 11 cycles was performed with a sample-barcoded 5' primer and a J-beta primer mix. The public reads were run again by TCRdb, first through fastp at Q25 and then through MiXCR, and only productive beta chains were kept. CDR3 protein sequences are deduplicated, and each keeps its most common genes and DNA. The sample table records hundreds of thousands of distinct CDR3 sequences; around 25% of these occur just once. Together, the top ten hold roughly 9% of the sample. This sample was also put to use in a study of T cells of mothers and their children.

The sample was blood. All receptors come from a boy under 18 in good health.

This chain connects TRBV28 to TRBJ2-1, with a weak D call TRBD2 (5 bases). Germline CDR1 is MDHEN and CDR2 is SYDVKM. The CDR3 totals 13 residues. Trimming removed 8 bases from V and 5 bases from J, with 13 bases in between. The CDR3 is CASGPLGHNEQFF. The CDR3 nucleotides read TGTGCCAGCGGGCCACTAGGCCACAATGAGCAGTTCTTC.

This rearrangement joins TRBV9 to TRBJ1-1; 9 nucleotides agree with TRBD1. This CDR3 contains 15 residues. Per germline, CDR1 SGDLS and CDR2 YYNGEE. V was pared by 2 bases and J by 4 bases, with 6 bases of the junction left unmatched. The CDR3 sequence is CASSVGQGGSTEAFF. CDR3 nucleotides: TGTGCCAGCAGCGTGGGACAGGGCGGGAGCACTGAAGCTTTCTTT. Supplemented by reference TRBV9 and TRBJ1-1, the full variable domain reads DSGVTQTPKHLITATGQRVTLRCSPRSGDLSVYWYQQSLDQGLQFLIQYYNGEERAKGNILERFSAQQFPDLHSELNLSSLELGDSALYFCASSVGQGGSTEAFFGQGTRLTVV.

This clonotype was counted between two and nine times. This chain's CDR3 is CASSLGDKYEQYF. Written as DNA, the CDR3 is TGCGCCAGCAGCTTGGGGGACAAGTACGAGCAGTACTTC. The chain is built from TRBV5-1 and TRBJ2-7; D might be TRBD1 (6 bases). CDR3 length: 13 residues. V shed 0 bases and J shed 4 bases, with 8 bases lying between them. Germline V gene sequence: CDR1 SGHRS, CDR2 YFSETQ.

This clonotype has just a few counts. The chain uses TRBV12-3 or TRBV12-4 and TRBJ2-3; D unclear. The germline V and J ends were trimmed by 6 bases and 2 bases, with 6 bases remaining between them. The CDR3 has 12 residues. The CDR3 DNA is TGTGCCAGCAGACTAAACACAGATACGCAGTATTTT. Its translation: CASRLNTDTQYF.

This clonotype was seen ten or more times. The rearrangement links TRBV7-9 to TRBJ2-5, with unresolved D. There are 11 residues in the CDR3. Germline loops: CDR1 SEHNR, CDR2 FQNEAQ (reference sequence). Trimming took 5 bases from V and 4 from J, leaving 5 bases between them. CDR3 in amino acids: CASSTGETQYF. As DNA, the CDR3 is TGTGCCAGCAGCACCGGAGAGACCCAGTACTTC.

In its sample, this clonotype was seen a few times. The chain is built from TRBV4-2 and TRBJ2-5, with D hard to call. The J call may be wrong; the DNA end is better matched by TRBJ2-7. CDR1 LGHNA and CDR2 YNFKEQ come from the germline V gene. CDR3 length equals 12 residues. This CDR3 reads CASSQGSGEQYF. The DNA of the CDR3 is TGTGCCAGCAGCCAAGGGAGTGGCGAGCAGTACTTC.

The rearrangement joins TRBV27 to TRBJ2-1; the D is unclear. The DNA end is more similar to TRBJ2-7, so the J call may be wrong. Looked up from germline, CDR1 is MNHEY and CDR2 is SMNVEV (reference sequence). The CDR3 contains 15 residues. CDR3 coding DNA: TGTGCCAGCAGTTTATCCCGACCACTCCTAAGCGAGCAGTACTTC. As protein: CASSLSRPLLSEQYF.

The genes are TRBV3-1 and TRBJ2-1; 10 nucleotides align to TRBD2. V lost 4 bases and J lost 1; bases outside the gene matches: 4. The germline gives CDR1 LGHDT, CDR2 YNNKEL (reference sequence). The length of the CDR3 is 16 residues. CDR3 in DNA: TGTGCCAGCAGCCCTCCGGGACTAGCGTCCTACAATGAGCAGTTCTTC. Protein product: CASSPPGLASYNEQFF.

This chain links TRBV29-1 with TRBJ2-4, with D tentatively TRBD2 (6 bases). V was shortened by 4 bases and J by 0 bases, with 10 bases between the two germline ends. This CDR3 spans 14 amino acids. Germline CDR1 SQVTM, CDR2 ANQGSEA. In DNA form, the CDR3 reads TGCAGCGTTGTAGGCGGGATAGCCAAAAACATTCAGTACTTC. This gives the protein CSVVGGIAKNIQYF.

This sequence joins TRBV24-1 and TRBJ2-3; a weak D match, TRBD1 (5 bases). The CDR3 runs 17 residues. Trimming shortened V by 5 bases and J by 3 bases, and 20 bases separated the two germline ends. Germline assignment: CDR1 KGHDR and CDR2 SFDVKD. CDR3 loop: CATSGVVQGKRTDTQYF. The DNA for the CDR3 is TGTGCCACCAGTGGGGTTGTTCAGGGAAAACGGACAGATACGCAGTATTTT.

The chain links TRBV20-1 to TRBJ2-3; the match to TRBD2 covers 7 bases. CDR1 and CDR2 from the germline V gene are DFQATT and SNEGSKA (reference sequence). The CDR3 length is 12 residues. Unmatched junction bases numbered 8, after V lost 6 bases and J lost 8 bases. The CDR3 here is CSAETSSVTQYF. Written as DNA, the CDR3 is TGCAGTGCAGAGACTAGCTCGGTTACGCAGTATTTT.

This clonotype has more than one count but fewer than ten. V usage is TRBV7-3 and J usage is TRBJ2-1; no clear D. CDR1 and CDR2 from the germline V gene are SGHTA and FQGTGA. The CDR3 covers 15 residues. Trimming shortened V by 2 bases and J by 9 bases, and 17 bases separated the two germline ends. The CDR3 loop reads CASSLSVDRWSEQFF. CDR3 sequence (DNA): TGTGCCAGCAGCTTATCTGTCGATAGATGGAGTGAGCAGTTCTTC.

This CDR3 reads CSVSTLSTDTQYF. The CDR3 coding sequence is TGCAGCGTATCGACACTGAGCACAGATACGCAGTATTTT. V gene TRBV29-1 combines with J gene TRBJ2-3; D gene uncertain. The V gene's germline CDR1 is SQVTM and CDR2 ANQGSEA. This CDR3 contains 13 residues. V lost 6 bases, J lost 0 bases, and 10 bases lay in between.

In this sample, this clonotype turned up once. The chain links TRBV4-3 to TRBJ1-2; weak D call: TRBD1 (5 bases). CDR1 LGHNA and CDR2 YSLEER come from the germline V gene. V was trimmed by 0 bases and J by 2 bases, leaving 7 bases between them. The CDR3 extends over 14 amino acids. The CDR3 sequence is CASSQESGNYGYTF. CDR3 bases: TGCGCCAGCAGCCAAGAGTCAGGGAACTATGGCTACACCTTC.

V gene TRBV20-1 combines with J gene TRBJ2-7; weak D call: TRBD2 (7 bases). V lost 6 bases, J lost 6 bases, and 21 bases lay in between. Per the germline V gene, CDR1 is DFQATT and CDR2 is SNEGSKA (reference sequence). The CDR3 runs to 14 residues. CDR3 region: CSAPGGPSGLEQYF. The CDR3 DNA is TGCAGTGCACCCGGGGGGCCTTCAGGCCTCGAGCAGTACTTC.

V usage is TRBV6-5 and J usage is TRBJ2-3; D gene uncertain. Trimming took off 0 bases at V and 4 bases at J, with 8 bases between the two ends. CDR1 is MNHEY, CDR2 SVGAGI, per germline. The CDR3 has 14 amino acids. In DNA, the CDR3 is TGTGCCAGCAGTTACTCAGAAGGCCCAGATACGCAGTATTTT. It encodes CASSYSEGPDTQYF.

The gene calls are TRBV6-5 and TRBJ1-4, with 7 bases that match TRBD1. V dropped 5 bases and J dropped 8; count of bases not matched to a gene: 11. Germline V gene lookup returns CDR1 MNHEY and CDR2 SVGAGI. The CDR3 is 15 amino acids. CDR3 sequence: CASSPLRGSREKLFF. CDR3 bases: TGTGCCAGCAGTCCACTCAGGGGGTCTAGGGAAAAACTGTTTTTT.

This clonotype was seen a few times. The CDR3 sequence is CASSMAGGSNSPLHF. In DNA form, the CDR3 reads TGTGCCAGCAGCATGGCAGGGGGCTCCAATTCACCCCTCCACTTT. V usage is TRBV7-9 and J usage is TRBJ1-6; TRBD1 matches at 8 bases. With V trimmed by 5 bases and J by 7 bases, 7 bases remained unmatched. Germline V gene data show CDR1 as SEHNR and CDR2 as FQNEAQ (reference sequence). This CDR3 is built from 15 residues.

This clonotype turned up a few times. A read error may be the cause here, since a much bigger clone is one base away. The chain recombines TRBV14 with TRBJ2-5; D remains unclear. V was shortened by 3 bases and J by 6 bases, with 5 bases between the two germline ends. Germline CDR1 is SGHDN and CDR2 is FVKESK. There are 11 residues in the CDR3. The CDR3 DNA is TGTGCCAGCAGCCACGGACAGACCCAGTACTTC. The encoded protein is CASSHGQTQYF.

J is TRBJ2-5 and V is TRBV7-6; TRBD2 matches at 9 bases. V dropped 4 bases and J dropped 1; count of bases not matched to a gene: 13. Germline V gives CDR1 SGHVS, CDR2 FNYEAQ. CDR3 length: 18 residues. The CDR3 DNA follows: TGTGCCAGCAGCTCCCGAGGGATTAGCGGGAGTCCCCAAGAGACCCAGTACTTC. This codes for CASSSRGISGSPQETQYF. Filled out from reference TRBV7-6 and TRBJ2-5, the complete variable domain reads GAGVSQSPRYKVTKRGQDVALRCDPISGHVSLYWYRQALGQGPEFLTYFNYEAQQDKSGLPNDRFSAERPEGSISTLTIQRTEQRDSAMYRCASSSRGISGSPQETQYFGPGTRLLVL.

This clonotype was picked up one time. The chain combines TRBV27 with TRBJ2-1; possibly TRBD1 for D (5 bases). From germline, CDR1 is MNHEY and CDR2 SMNVEV (reference sequence). The V and J ends lost 0 bases and 8 bases respectively, with 17 bases between them. CDR3 length: 16 amino acids. The CDR3 region is CASSLSAGPLEYEQFF. CDR3 nucleotides: TGTGCCAGCAGTTTATCTGCAGGGCCGCTGGAGTATGAGCAGTTCTTC.